This TCR beta chain was obtained from a study of cytomegalovirus exposure and HLA in healthy donors. The PCR made use of 60 Vbeta and 13 Jbeta primers. Repertoires were generated with immunoSEQ multiplex PCR, while TCRdb's copy carries only in-frame clones and drops some. The sample comprises fewer than 200,000 clones, roughly 87% of which are singletons, and 0.2% to 0.3% rests with the top ten. To note about this clone: Its antigen is undetermined.

Study conclusions and caveats: What a later analysis reportedly showed was that an Asian-associated ancestry cluster had fewer N-insertions than the roughly 700-donor mean. Later on, an analysis showed TCR association rates differing by HLA locus, with DRB1 the most and HLA-C the fewest. The majority of CMV-associated TCR beta chains were reported as apparently HLA-restricted in a later analysis. The study had only CMV serostatus as immune exposure information.

The CDR3 consists of 16 residues. V dropped 0 bases and J dropped 9; count of bases not matched to a gene: 12. Germline CDR1 reads SGHRS; CDR2 reads YFSETQ. This TCR was recovered from a girl under three years old in good health and CMV-seronegative. This sequence joins TRBV5-1 and TRBJ2-3, with TRBD2 identical over 8 bases. Material for sequencing was PBMCs. CDR3 region: CASSLALRGGPQTQYF. CDR3 coding DNA: TGCGCCAGCAGCTTGGCCTTACGGGGGGGCCCCCAAACGCAGTATTTT.